The 20 T cell receptor beta chains given below trace back to one sample, sequenced in a study of blood T cells in healthy people across ages. Primed by a sample-barcoded 5' primer and a J-beta primer mix, a second PCR proceeded for about 7 to 11 cycles. TCRdb analysed the 5' RACE reads with MiXCR anew, one entry per CDR3 protein. The table has just over 800,000 distinct CDR3 sequences, roughly 60% seen once. The sequenced material came from blood. These receptors were obtained from a man aged 30 to 39 in good health.

The gene calls are TRBV10-3 and TRBJ1-2; TRBD1 agrees at 8 bases. With V trimmed by 4 bases and J by 2 bases, 3 bases remained unmatched. Germline CDR1 and CDR2: ENHRY and SYGVKD. The CDR3 loop spans 14 amino acids. CDR3 bases: TGTGCCATCAGTGTCAGGACAGGGAACTATGGCTACACCTTC. Encoded protein: CAISVRTGNYGYTF.

This chain joins TRBV20-1 and TRBJ2-5; 10 bases align to TRBD1. The V gene end was trimmed by 3 bases and the J gene end by 11 bases; junction bases not matched to a gene: 12. Germline V lookup: CDR1 DFQATT, CDR2 SNEGSKA (reference sequence). This CDR3 comprises 14 residues. The CDR3 loop reads CSASPGTGEVEQYF. CDR3 sequence (DNA): TGCAGTGCTAGCCCCGGGACAGGGGAGGTTGAGCAGTACTTC.

V gene TRBV14 combines with J gene TRBJ2-7; 8 bases are a match to TRBD1. This CDR3 is built from 15 residues. V lost 0 bases, J lost 2 bases, and 3 bases stayed unmatched. CDR1 and CDR2 from the germline V gene are SGHDN and FVKESK. CDR3 protein: CASSQETGAAYEQYF. In nucleotides, the CDR3 is TGTGCCAGCAGCCAAGAGACAGGGGCGGCCTACGAGCAGTACTTC.

The chain couples TRBV27 to TRBJ2-1; no definite D call. The CDR3 covers 15 residues. Trimming removed 10 bases from V and 0 bases from J, with 16 bases in between. Germline V gives CDR1 MNHEY, CDR2 SMNVEV (reference sequence). CDR3 sequence: CATTPGLGSYNEQFF. CDR3 DNA: TGTGCCACTACCCCTGGGCTTGGCTCCTACAATGAGCAGTTCTTC.

V usage is TRBV18 and J usage is TRBJ2-5, with D unresolved. In germline, CDR1 is KGHSH, CDR2 LQKENI. The CDR3 has 14 amino acids. V was clipped by 0 bases and J by 3 bases, with 8 bases between them. In DNA, the CDR3 is TGTGCCAGCTCACCACCCGCTGGAGAAGAGACCCAGTACTTC. Translated: CASSPPAGEETQYF.

V is TRBV20-1 and J is TRBJ1-2; TRBD1 aligns across 7 bases. With 0 bases clipped from V and 7 bases from J, the junction kept 2 bases outside the gene matches. Germline values: CDR1 DFQATT, CDR2 SNEGSKA (reference sequence). The CDR3 extends over 12 amino acids. In DNA form, the CDR3 reads TGCAGTGCTAGAGAGGACAGGAGTGGCTACACCTTC. Translating it yields CSAREDRSGYTF.

The V call is TRBV29-1, the J call TRBJ2-5, with a tentative D call TRBD1 (6 bases). Per germline, CDR1 SQVTM and CDR2 ANQGSEA. This CDR3 region has 15 residues. V was cut by 6 bases and J by 5 bases, with 22 bases left in between. Here the CDR3 reads CSVRPGGGVHETQYF. CDR3 in DNA: TGCAGCGTACGACCTGGGGGCGGAGTCCACGAGACCCAGTACTTC.

The CDR3 reads CASTQGGLEQYF. In DNA form, the CDR3 reads TGTGCCAGCACCCAGGGGGGACTTGAGCAGTACTTC. This rearrangement joins TRBV28 to TRBJ2-7; tentative D call: TRBD1 (7 bases). Per germline, CDR1 MDHEN and CDR2 SYDVKM. The CDR3 is 12 amino acids. Deletions cut 7 bases from V and 7 bases from J, with 14 bases between.

The sample holds many counts of this clonotype. The rearrangement uses TRBV9 and TRBJ2-7; perhaps TRBD1 as D (5 bases). Looked up from germline, CDR1 is SGDLS and CDR2 is YYNGEE. CDR3 length: 14 amino acids. V lost 2 bases to trimming and J lost 0 bases, with 9 bases between them. CDR3 in amino acids: CASSVRQYSYEQYF. The CDR3 DNA is TGTGCCAGCAGCGTGCGACAGTACTCCTACGAGCAGTACTTC.

V gene TRBV12-3 or TRBV12-4 combines with J gene TRBJ2-1, with D uncertain. The CDR3 spans 12 residues. The V end lost 5 bases, the J end lost 6 bases, and 8 bases lay between the germline ends. The CDR3 loop reads CASSPLGNEQFF. In nucleotides, the CDR3 is TGTGCCAGCAGTCCGCTTGGCAATGAGCAGTTCTTC.

This rearrangement joins TRBV4-2 to TRBJ2-5; a possible D gene is TRBD1 (5 bases). This CDR3 comprises 15 residues. Per the germline V gene, CDR1 is LGHNA and CDR2 is YNFKEQ. V was shortened by 4 bases and J by 2 bases, with 14 bases between the two germline ends. The CDR3 DNA reads as TGTGCCAGCAGCCCCTATGGGGCAATTCAAGAGACCCAGTACTTC. Its translation is CASSPYGAIQETQYF.

The chain carries TRBV20-1 and TRBJ2-1; D unclear. The CDR3 is made up of 13 amino acids. Germline CDR1 is DFQATT and CDR2 is SNEGSKA (reference sequence). Trimming shortened V by 0 bases and J by 4 bases, and 7 bases separated the two germline ends. CDR3 bases: TGCAGTGCTAGAGAGAAAGGGTACAATGAGCAGTTCTTC. It yields the protein CSAREKGYNEQFF.

This clonotype was recorded a few times. The gene calls are TRBV29-1 and TRBJ2-3; D ambiguous. The germline CDR1 and CDR2 sequences are SQVTM and ANQGSEA. Trimming removed 0 bases from V and 11 bases from J, with 12 bases in between. There are 12 residues in the CDR3. Here the CDR3 DNA reads TGCAGCGTTGAAGAACCCGGGTGGGGGCAGTATTTT. This gives the protein CSVEEPGWGQYF.

V usage is TRBV7-3 and J usage is TRBJ1-5; TRBD1 is a possible D gene (5 bases). Looked up from germline, CDR1 is SGHTA and CDR2 is FQGTGA. CDR3 length: 14 residues. Trimming left V 5 bases short and J 3 bases short, with 11 bases between. The chain's CDR3 is CASSPWGDNQPQHF. CDR3 nucleotides: TGTGCCAGCAGCCCATGGGGGGACAATCAGCCCCAGCATTTT.

The chain has TRBV28 and TRBJ2-1, with 10 nucleotides matching TRBD1. Per germline, CDR1 MDHEN and CDR2 SYDVKM. V was pared by 4 bases and J by 5 bases, with 8 bases of the junction left unmatched. The CDR3 has 16 amino acids. The DNA for the CDR3 is TGTGCCAGCAGTTCCCGGACAGGGGGGATTGACAATGAGCAGTTCTTC. Translating gives CASSSRTGGIDNEQFF.

This chain uses TRBV5-1 with TRBJ2-1; D unresolved. Trimming removed 4 bases at V and 6 bases at J, with 11 bases between. CDR1 is SGHRS, CDR2 YFSETQ, per germline. The CDR3 has 13 residues. CDR3 in DNA: TGCGCCAGCAGCCAATCAGTTTCCAATGAGCAGTTCTTC. This codes for CASSQSVSNEQFF.

A few counts support this clonotype. The chain recombines TRBV7-2 with TRBJ2-3; no reliable D call. V was clipped by 0 bases and J by 1 base, with 8 bases between them. The length of the CDR3 is 15 residues. Germline V gene lookup returns CDR1 SGHTA and CDR2 FQGNSA. For the CDR3, the DNA is TGTGCCAGCAGCTTAGCCCTAGTAGGCACAGATACGCAGTATTTT. Amino acid sequence: CASSLALVGTDTQYF. The full variable domain, its missing parts supplied by reference TRBV7-2 and TRBJ2-3, is GAGVSQSPSNKVTEKGKDVELRCDPISGHTALYWYRQSLGQGLEFLIYFQGNSAPDKSGLPSDRFSAERTGGSVSTLTIQRTQQEDSAVYLCASSLALVGTDTQYFGPGTRLTVL.

This chain joins TRBV30 and TRBJ2-5; D is unclear. The DNA end is a closer match to TRBJ2-7, so the J assignment may be wrong. Per the germline V gene, CDR1 is GTSNPN and CDR2 is SVGIG (reference sequence). This CDR3 spans 12 amino acids. Written as DNA, the CDR3 is TGTGCCTGCAGCGTTTCGGGCTACGAGCAGTACTTC. It specifies CACSVSGYEQYF.

This chain links TRBV4-2 with TRBJ2-3; 7 bases are shared with TRBD2. Germline CDR1 reads LGHNA; CDR2 reads YNFKEQ. Unmatched junction bases numbered 1, after V lost 1 base and J lost 6 bases. The CDR3 has 13 residues. For the CDR3, the DNA is TGTGCCAGCAGCCAAGTACTAGCGGATACGCAGTATTTT. It codes for CASSQVLADTQYF.

The rearrangement joins TRBV7-9 to TRBJ2-3; D uncertain. Trimming took 1 base from V and 1 from J, leaving 9 bases between them. Germline CDR1 and CDR2: SEHNR and FQNEAQ (reference sequence). The CDR3 consists of 15 residues. The CDR3 loop is CASSLVTAGTDTQYF. The DNA of the CDR3 is TGTGCCAGCAGCTTAGTTACCGCAGGCACAGATACGCAGTATTTT.